Below, one T cell receptor beta chain is given with its context. Here immunoSEQ multiplex PCR was the method, and the copy in TCRdb shows in-frame clones only, minus some. In the table there are tens of thousands of clones, about four fifths of which are singletons. These data come from a study of blood T cell repertoires in COVID-19. About the research overall: Specimens from acute and convalescent COVID-19 originated in the United States, Italy and Spain.

The CDR3 spans 15 residues. Germline-derived CDR1 and CDR2 are LNHDA and SQIVND (reference sequence). Trimming at V came to 5 bases and at J to 5 bases, leaving 8 bases not matched to a gene. The genes are TRBV19 and TRBJ1-5; 8 nucleotides agree with TRBD1. The receptor's source is an elderly woman with acute or convalescent COVID-19. Input material: peripheral blood. The chain's CDR3 is CASSSMDRVDQPQHF. The CDR3 region has the DNA TGTGCCAGTAGTTCTATGGACAGGGTGGATCAGCCCCAGCATTTT.